The present T cell receptor (beta chain) was sequenced within a study of blood T cell repertoires in COVID-19. This clone was seen a handful of times. Using immunoSEQ multiplex PCR, the repertoire was profiled, and TCRdb retains in-frame clones only, with some absent. This table holds about 250,000 clones, over 80% found once. The CDR3 runs to 12 residues. Per the germline V gene, CDR1 is SGHAT and CDR2 is FQNNGV. With 4 bases removed from V and 1 base from J, the gap between germline ends came to 5 bases. Sequenced: PBMCs or T cells enriched from blood (not recorded which). The clonotype comes from a woman aged 25-40 years with acute COVID-19. The genes are TRBV11-2 and TRBJ2-7; D is uncertain. The CDR3 loop is CASSWRSYEQYF. The CDR3, as DNA: TGTGCCAGCAGCTGGCGGTCCTACGAGCAGTACTTC.